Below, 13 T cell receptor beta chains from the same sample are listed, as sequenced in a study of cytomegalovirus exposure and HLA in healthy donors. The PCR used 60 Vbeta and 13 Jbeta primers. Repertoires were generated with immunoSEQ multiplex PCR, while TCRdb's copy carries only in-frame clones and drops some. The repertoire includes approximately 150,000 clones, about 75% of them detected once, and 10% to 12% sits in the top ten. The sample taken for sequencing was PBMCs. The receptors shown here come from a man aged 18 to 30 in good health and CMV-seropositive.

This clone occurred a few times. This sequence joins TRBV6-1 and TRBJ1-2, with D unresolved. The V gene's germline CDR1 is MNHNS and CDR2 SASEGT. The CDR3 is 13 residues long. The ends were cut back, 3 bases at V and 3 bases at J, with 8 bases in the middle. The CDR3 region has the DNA TGTGCCAGCAGTGAGGCCGTGGACTATGGCTACACCTTC. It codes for CASSEAVDYGYTF.

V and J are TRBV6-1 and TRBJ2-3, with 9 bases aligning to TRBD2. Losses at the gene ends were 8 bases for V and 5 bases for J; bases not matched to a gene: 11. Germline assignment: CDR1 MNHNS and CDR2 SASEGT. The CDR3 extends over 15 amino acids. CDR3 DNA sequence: TGTGCCAGCGGCGGCTGGGGACTAGCTCTAGATACGCAGTATTTT. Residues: CASGGWGLALDTQYF.

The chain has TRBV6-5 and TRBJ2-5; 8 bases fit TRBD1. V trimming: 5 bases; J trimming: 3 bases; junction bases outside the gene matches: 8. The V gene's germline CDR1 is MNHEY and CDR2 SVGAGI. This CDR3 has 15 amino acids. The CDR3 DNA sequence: TGTGCCAGCAGTACTCGCGCAGGGGGCAAAGAGACCCAGTACTTC. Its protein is CASSTRAGGKETQYF.

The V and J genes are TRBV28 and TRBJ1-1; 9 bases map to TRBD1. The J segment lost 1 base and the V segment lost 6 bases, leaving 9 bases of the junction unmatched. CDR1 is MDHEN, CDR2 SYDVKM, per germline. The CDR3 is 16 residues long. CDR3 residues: CASSPSPGQGNTEAFF. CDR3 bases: TGTGCCAGCAGCCCCTCCCCGGGACAGGGGAACACTGAAGCTTTCTTT.

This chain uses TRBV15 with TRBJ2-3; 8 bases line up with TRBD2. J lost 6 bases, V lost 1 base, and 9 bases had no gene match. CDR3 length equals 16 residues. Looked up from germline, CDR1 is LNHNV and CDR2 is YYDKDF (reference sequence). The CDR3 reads CATSRARTSRPDTQYF. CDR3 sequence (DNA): TGTGCCACCAGCAGAGCTCGGACTAGCAGGCCCGATACGCAGTATTTT.

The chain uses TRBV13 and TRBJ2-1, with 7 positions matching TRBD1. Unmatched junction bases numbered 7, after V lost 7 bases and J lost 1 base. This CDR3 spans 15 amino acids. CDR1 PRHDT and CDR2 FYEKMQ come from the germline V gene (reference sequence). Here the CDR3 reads CASIPGGVSYNEQFF. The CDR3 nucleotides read TGTGCCAGCATCCCAGGGGGAGTTTCCTACAATGAGCAGTTCTTC.

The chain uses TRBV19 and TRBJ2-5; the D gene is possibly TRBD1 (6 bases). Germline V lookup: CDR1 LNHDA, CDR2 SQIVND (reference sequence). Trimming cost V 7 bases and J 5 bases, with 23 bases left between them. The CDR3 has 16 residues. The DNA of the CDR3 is TGTGCCAGTAACAGGGACCCTACCGCAGGCCGGGAGACCCAGTACTTC. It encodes CASNRDPTAGRETQYF.

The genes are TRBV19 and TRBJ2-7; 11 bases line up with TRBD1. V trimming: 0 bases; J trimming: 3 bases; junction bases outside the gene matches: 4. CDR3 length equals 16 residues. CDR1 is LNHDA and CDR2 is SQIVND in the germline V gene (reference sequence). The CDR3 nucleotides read TGTGCCAGTAGTATAGATGCCGGGACAGGGGGCTACGAGCAGTACTTC. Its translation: CASSIDAGTGGYEQYF.

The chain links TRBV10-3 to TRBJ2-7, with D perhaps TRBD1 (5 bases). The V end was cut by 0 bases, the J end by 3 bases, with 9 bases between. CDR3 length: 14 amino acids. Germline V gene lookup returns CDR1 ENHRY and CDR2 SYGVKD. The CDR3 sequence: CAISESNQGYEQYF. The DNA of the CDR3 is TGTGCCATCAGTGAGTCGAATCAGGGCTACGAGCAGTACTTC.

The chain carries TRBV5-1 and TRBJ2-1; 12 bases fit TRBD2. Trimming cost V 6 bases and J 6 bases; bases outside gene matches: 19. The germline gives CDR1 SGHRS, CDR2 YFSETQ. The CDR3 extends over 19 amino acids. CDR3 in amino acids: CASNRGTSGRPRAPNEQFF. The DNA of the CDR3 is TGCGCCAGCAACAGGGGTACTAGCGGGAGGCCCCGGGCCCCCAATGAGCAGTTCTTC.

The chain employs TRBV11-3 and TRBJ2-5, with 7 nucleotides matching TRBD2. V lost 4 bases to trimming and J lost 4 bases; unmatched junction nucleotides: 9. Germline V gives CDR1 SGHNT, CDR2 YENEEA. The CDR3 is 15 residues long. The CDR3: CASSSQGGRRETQYF. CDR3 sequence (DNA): TGTGCCAGCAGCTCCCAGGGAGGGAGGAGAGAGACCCAGTACTTC.

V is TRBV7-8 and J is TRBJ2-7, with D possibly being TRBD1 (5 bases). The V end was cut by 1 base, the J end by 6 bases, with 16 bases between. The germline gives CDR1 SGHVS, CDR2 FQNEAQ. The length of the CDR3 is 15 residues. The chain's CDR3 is CASSLEVPGTGEQYF. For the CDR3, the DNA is TGTGCCAGCAGCTTAGAAGTTCCCGGTACAGGCGAGCAGTACTTC.

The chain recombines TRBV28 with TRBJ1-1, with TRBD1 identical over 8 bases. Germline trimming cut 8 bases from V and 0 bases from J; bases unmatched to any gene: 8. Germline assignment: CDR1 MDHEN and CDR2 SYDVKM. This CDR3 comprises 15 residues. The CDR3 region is CASSGQGAMNTEAFF. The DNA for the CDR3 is TGTGCCAGCTCGGGGCAGGGGGCGATGAACACTGAAGCTTTCTTT.